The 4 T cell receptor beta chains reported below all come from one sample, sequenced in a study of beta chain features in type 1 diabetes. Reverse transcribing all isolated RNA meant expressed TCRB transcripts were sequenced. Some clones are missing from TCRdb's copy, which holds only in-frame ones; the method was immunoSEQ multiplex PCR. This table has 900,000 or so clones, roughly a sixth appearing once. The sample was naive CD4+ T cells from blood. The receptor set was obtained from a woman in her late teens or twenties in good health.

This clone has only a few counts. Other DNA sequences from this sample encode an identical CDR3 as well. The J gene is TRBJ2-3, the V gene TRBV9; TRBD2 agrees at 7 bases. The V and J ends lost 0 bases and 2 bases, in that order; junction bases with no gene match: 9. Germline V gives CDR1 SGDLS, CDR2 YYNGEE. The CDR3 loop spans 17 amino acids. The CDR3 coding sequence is TGTGCCAGCAGCGTAGGGGCTAGCGGCTCAATCACAGATACGCAGTATTTT. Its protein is CASSVGASGSITDTQYF. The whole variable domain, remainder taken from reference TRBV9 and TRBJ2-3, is DSGVTQTPKHLITATGQRVTLRCSPRSGDLSVYWYQQSLDQGLQFLIQYYNGEERAKGNILERFSAQQFPDLHSELNLSSLELGDSALYFCASSVGASGSITDTQYFGPGTRLTVL.

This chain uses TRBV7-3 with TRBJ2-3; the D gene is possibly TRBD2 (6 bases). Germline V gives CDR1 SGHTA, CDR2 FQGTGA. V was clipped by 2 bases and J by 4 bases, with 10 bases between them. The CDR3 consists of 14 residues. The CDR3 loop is CASSLFGGPDTQYF. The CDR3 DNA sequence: TGTGCCAGCAGCTTATTCGGGGGTCCAGATACGCAGTATTTT.

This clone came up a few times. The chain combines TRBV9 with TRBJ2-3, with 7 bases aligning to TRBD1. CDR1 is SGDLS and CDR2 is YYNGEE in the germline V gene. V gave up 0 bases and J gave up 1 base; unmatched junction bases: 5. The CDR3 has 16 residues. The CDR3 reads CASSVAGGGGTDTQYF. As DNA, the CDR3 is TGTGCCAGCAGCGTAGCAGGGGGTGGTGGCACAGATACGCAGTATTTT.

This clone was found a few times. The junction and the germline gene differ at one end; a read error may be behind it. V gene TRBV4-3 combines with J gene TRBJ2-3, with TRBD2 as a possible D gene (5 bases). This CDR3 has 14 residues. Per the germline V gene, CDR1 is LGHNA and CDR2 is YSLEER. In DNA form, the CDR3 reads TGCGCCAGCAGCCAAGAGATCGTAGGGCGGGTTCCCGTTTTT. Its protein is CASSQEIVGRVPVF.